This T cell receptor (beta chain) was retrieved from a study of CD8 T cells in Susac syndrome. Study findings and constraints: Total CD8+ repertoires held around 16 Susac-specific public clones, while CD8+ TEMRA repertoires held roughly five.

Regarding this clonotype: Antigen: not known.

V shed 3 bases and J 1 base; nucleotides not matched to a gene: 5. This CDR3 region has 15 residues. Looked up from germline, CDR1 is MDHEN and CDR2 is SYDVKM. An amount of RNA that ranged from roughly 0.5 to 1 ug was reverse transcribed with random hexamers. TCRdb analysed the immunoSEQ multiplex PCR reads with MiXCR anew, one entry per CDR3 protein. Found here are about 80,000 distinct CDR3 sequences, 96% of them singletons; the top ten hold approximately 0.41%. Input material: CD8+ T cells from PBMCs. The TCR comes from a human donor with Susac syndrome. V is TRBV28 and J is TRBJ1-1; 7 bases align to TRBD1. In DNA, the CDR3 is TGTGCCAGCAGTTTTCGGGACAGCCGGAACACTGAAGCTTTCTTT. Translating gives CASSFRDSRNTEAFF.